These T cell receptor beta chains were read from a single sample in a study of early stage breast cancer tumors. Assay used: immunoSEQ multiplex PCR; TCRdb lists only in-frame clones, some missing. The data contain 70,000 or so clones, 80% of them singletons. Material for sequencing was blood. The receptors were sampled from a person aged 35-49 years with breast cancer. Both conserved end residues are trimmed from each CDR3.

V gene	J gene	CDR3 protein
TRBV19	TRBJ2-1	ASSIFTGMAKADEQF
TRBV7-8	TRBJ2-3	ASSLARVDTQY
TRBV27	TRBJ2-7	ASKGSEQY
TRBV28	TRBJ2-7	ASSPSSGRAFNEQY
TRBV7-3	TRBJ1-1	ASSLEQVRPTSNTEAF
TRBV6-1	TRBJ2-1	ATLTSGAYNEQF
TRBV7-3	TRBJ2-1	ASSLNLGYLNEQF
TRBV7-7	TRBJ2-5	ASSLELASQETQY
TRBV28	TRBJ2-7	ASSFLGYEQY
TRBV4-1	TRBJ2-2	ASSQAGSGRGSYTGELF
TRBV28	TRBJ2-7	ASSSIAGPTYEQY
TRBV6-5	TRBJ1-2	ASSTGSGYT
TRBV19	TRBJ1-1	ASSPLGTGNTEAF
TRBV29-1	TRBJ2-1	SVDGLPEGYNEQF
TRBV18	TRBJ2-1	ASSPRRGEGRDEQF
TRBV9	TRBJ2-7	ASSVDSGNEQY
TRBV9	TRBJ2-7	ASSEGGEQY
TRBV13	TRBJ1-2	ASSLGGGGYT
TRBV18	TRBJ2-1	ASSPQGIRGEQF
TRBV5-4	TRBJ2-3	ACGTSGSTDTQY
TRBV7-9	TRBJ2-7	ASSQGLDYEQY
TRBV5-1	TRBJ2-1	ASGRGNEQF
TRBV5-6	TRBJ2-3	ASSAVTDRTTDTQY
TRBV5-1	TRBJ2-7	ASSLQPGTQNTYEQY
TRBV18	TRBJ2-7	ASSPGRIYEQY
TRBV7-2	TRBJ1-4	ASSLGQQGVNEKLF
TRBV4-1	TRBJ1-1	ASSQDWTGEAF
TRBV18	TRBJ1-3	ASSPGWQGTGNTIY
TRBV19	TRBJ2-3	ASSIGQGRTDTQY